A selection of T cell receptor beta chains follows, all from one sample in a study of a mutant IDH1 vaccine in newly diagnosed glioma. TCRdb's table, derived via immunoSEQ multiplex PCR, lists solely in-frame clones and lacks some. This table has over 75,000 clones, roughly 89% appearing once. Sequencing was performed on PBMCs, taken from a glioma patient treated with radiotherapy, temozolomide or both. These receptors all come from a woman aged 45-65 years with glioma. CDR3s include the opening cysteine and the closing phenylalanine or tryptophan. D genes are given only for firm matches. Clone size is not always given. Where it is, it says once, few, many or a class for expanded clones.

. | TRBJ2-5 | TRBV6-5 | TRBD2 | TGTGCCAGCAAGGAGGGAGGGCTACTCCAAGAGACCCAGTACTTC | CASKEGGLLQETQYF
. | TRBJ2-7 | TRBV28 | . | TGTGCCAGCAGATCAGGGGGGGTCTACGAGCAGTACTTC | CASRSGGVYEQYF
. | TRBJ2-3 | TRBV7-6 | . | TGTGCCAGCAGCTTAGCGGAGGTGATCACAGATACGCAGTATTTT | CASSLAEVITDTQYF
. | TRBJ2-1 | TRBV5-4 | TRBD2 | TGTGCCAGCATCCCGGGGGGACCAAGCTCCTACAATGAGCAGTTCTTC | CASIPGGPSSYNEQFF
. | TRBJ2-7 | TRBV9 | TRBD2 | TGTGCCAGCAGCGAAGGAGGACTAGCGCCCTACGAGCAGTACTTC | CASSEGGLAPYEQYF
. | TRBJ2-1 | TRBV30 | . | TGTGCCTGGAGAGGGGTCACCTCCTACAATGAGCAGTTCTTC | CAWRGVTSYNEQFF
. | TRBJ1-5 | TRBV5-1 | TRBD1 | TGCGCCAGCAGCTTGGAGACAGGGGGGGCTCAGCCCCAGCATTTT | CASSLETGGAQPQHF
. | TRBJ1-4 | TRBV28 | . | TGTGCCAGCAGTTTAACAGGGATTAATGAAAAACTGTTTTTT | CASSLTGINEKLFF
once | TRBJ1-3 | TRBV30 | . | TGTGCCTGGAGTGGGGGATATGGAAACACCATATATTTT | CAWSGGYGNTIYF
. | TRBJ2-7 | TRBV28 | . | TGTGCCAGCAGTCCCCCCCCGAGCTACGAGCAGTACTTC | CASSPPPSYEQYF
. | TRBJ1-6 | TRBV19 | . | TGTGCCAGTAACCGCGGACTGAGTTTCTATAATTCACCCCTCCACTTT | CASNRGLSFYNSPLHF
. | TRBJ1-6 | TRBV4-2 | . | TGTGCCAGCAGCCAAGTTGGGGTGGGGAATTCACCCCTCCACTTT | CASSQVGVGNSPLHF
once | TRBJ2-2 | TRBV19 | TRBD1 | TGTGCCAGTAGTATGGGGACAGGGGTCTTCTGGGAGCTGTTTTTT | CASSMGTGVFWELFF
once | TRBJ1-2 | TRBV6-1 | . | TGTGCCAGCAGCTCCGAGGTCTTCCTGTATGGCTACACCTTC | CASSSEVFLYGYTF
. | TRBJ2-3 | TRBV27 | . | TGTGCCAGCCGGCTACAGGGAGGTAGCGCGACAGATACGCAGTATTTT | CASRLQGGSATDTQYF
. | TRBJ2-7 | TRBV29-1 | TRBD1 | TGCAGCGTTGGGGGGACAGGCTACGAGCAGTACTTC | CSVGGTGYEQYF
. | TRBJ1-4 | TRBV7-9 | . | TGTGCCAGCGGCAGGGGCAGCGGCGAAAAACTGTTTTTT | CASGRGSGEKLFF
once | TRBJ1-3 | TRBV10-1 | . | TGCGCCAGCAGCCCCGGGACGTCGCGGGGAAACACCATATATTTT | CASSPGTSRGNTIYF
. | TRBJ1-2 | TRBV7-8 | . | TGTGCCAGCAGCATATACCTCCGTGCGGGACACTCATTTGATGGCTACACCTTC | CASSIYLRAGHSFDGYTF
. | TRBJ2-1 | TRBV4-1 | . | TGCGCCAGCAGCCAATATCTGTCGGGGCCCAATGAGCAGTTCTTC | CASSQYLSGPNEQFF
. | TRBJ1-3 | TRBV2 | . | TGTGCCAGCAGCCGATTTGAGAGCTCTGGAAACACCATATATTTT | CASSRFESSGNTIYF
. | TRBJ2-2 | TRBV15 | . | TGTGCCACCAGCAGAGGGCCAAACACCGGGGAGCTGTTTTTT | CATSRGPNTGELFF
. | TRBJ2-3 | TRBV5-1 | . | TGCGCCAGCAGCTTGAGTATGGGGGCCCGCCGCACAGATACGCAGTATTTT | CASSLSMGARRTDTQYF
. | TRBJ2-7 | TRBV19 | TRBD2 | TGTGCCAGTAGGGGACTAGCGGTCAACGAAGAGGAGCAGTACTTC | CASRGLAVNEEEQYF
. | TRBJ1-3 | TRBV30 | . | TGTGCCTGGAGTCTCTCTGGAAACACCATATATTTT | CAWSLSGNTIYF
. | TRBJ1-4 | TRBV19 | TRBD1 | TGTGCCAGTAGTCTCGACAGGGGGGAGAGAATGAACCAACTGTTTTTT | CASSLDRGERMNQLFF
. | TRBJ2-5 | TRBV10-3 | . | TGTGCCATCAGTGAACCCCCTGGCGGAAGTACCCAAGAGACCCAGTACTTC | CAISEPPGGSTQETQYF
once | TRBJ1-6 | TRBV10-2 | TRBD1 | TGCGCCAGCAGTGAGTACAACAGGGGGTCCCTCCACTTT | CASSEYNRGSLHF
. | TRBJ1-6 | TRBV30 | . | TGTGCCTGGAGTGGTACAGTTGGTCAGCCCCACTTT | CAWSGTVGQPHF
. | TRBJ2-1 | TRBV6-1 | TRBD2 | TGTGCCAGCAGTGTCGGGGTAGCGGGATATTACAATGAGCAGTTCTTC | CASSVGVAGYYNEQFF
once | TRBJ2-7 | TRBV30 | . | TGTGCCTGGACGGCGGAGGGGAGCTCCTACGAGCAGTACTTC | CAWTAEGSSYEQYF
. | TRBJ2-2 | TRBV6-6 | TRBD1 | TGTGCCAGCAGTTCGGGACAGGGGGTCCACACCGGGGAGCTGTTTTTT | CASSSGQGVHTGELFF
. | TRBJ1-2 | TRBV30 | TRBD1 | TGTGCCTGGCGGACAGGGGATAACTATGGCTACACCTTC | CAWRTGDNYGYTF
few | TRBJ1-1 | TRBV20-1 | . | TGCAGTGCTAGCGCGGCAGGGGCTGCTTTCTTT | CSASAAGAAFF
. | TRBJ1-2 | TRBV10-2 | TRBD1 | TGCGCCAGCAGGGTCTCGGAGGGCAGGGGGCAAGGAGGCGGCTACACCTTC | CASRVSEGRGQGGGYTF
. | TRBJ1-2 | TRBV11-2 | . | TGTGCCAGCAGCTCCCGGGGCTATGGCTACACCTTC | CASSSRGYGYTF
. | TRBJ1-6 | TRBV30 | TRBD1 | TGTGCCTGTCCCGGGACAGGGGGCTGGGATTCACCCCTCCACTTT | CACPGTGGWDSPLHF
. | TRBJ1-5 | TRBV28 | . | TGTGCCAGCAGTTTAGGACAGAATCATCAGCCCCAGCATTTT | CASSLGQNHQPQHF
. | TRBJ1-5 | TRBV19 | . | TGTGCCAGTAGTAAAGCTGGAAATCAGCCCCAGCATTTT | CASSKAGNQPQHF